What follows are 28 T cell receptor beta chains derived from one specimen sequenced in a study of blood T cell repertoires in COVID-19. Assay: immunoSEQ multiplex PCR; the TCRdb copy retains only in-frame clones and omits some. The data show fewer than 300,000 clones, 88% seen once. The material sequenced was peripheral blood. The receptor source for this set is a middle-aged woman who had recovered from COVID-19.

The J gene is TRBJ2-7, the V gene TRBV19; D is possibly TRBD2 (6 bases). V was shortened by 3 bases and J by 2 bases, with 17 bases between the two germline ends. Germline V gene sequence: CDR1 LNHDA, CDR2 SQIVND (reference sequence). This CDR3 region has 16 residues. As DNA, the CDR3 is TGTGCCAGTAGTATGGGGGGTGGCAGGGCGGCCTACGAGCAGTACTTC. Protein product: CASSMGGGRAAYEQYF.

The chain carries TRBV11-3 and TRBJ1-2, with TRBD1 matching 8 bases. The CDR3 covers 15 residues. Germline loops: CDR1 SGHNT, CDR2 YENEEA. Trimming took 5 bases from V and 0 from J; bases not matched to a gene: 5. The CDR3 here is CASSQRQGTNYGYTF. As DNA, the CDR3 is TGTGCCAGCAGCCAGCGACAGGGGACTAACTATGGCTACACCTTC.

The rearrangement links TRBV5-1 to TRBJ1-2, with a tentative D call TRBD1 (5 bases). Germline V CDR1 and CDR2: SGHRS, YFSETQ. The CDR3 loop spans 15 amino acids. Trimming cost V 0 bases and J 4 bases, with 13 bases left between them. The CDR3 spells CASSLALGGGYGYTF. As DNA, the CDR3 is TGCGCCAGCAGCTTGGCCCTGGGGGGAGGCTATGGCTACACCTTC.

This chain connects TRBV5-5 to TRBJ2-3; weak D call: TRBD2 (5 bases). CDR3 length equals 13 residues. Germline assignment: CDR1 SGHKS and CDR2 YYEKEE (reference sequence). Trimming left V 4 bases short and J 7 bases short, with 13 bases between. The CDR3: CASSLAGPNTQYF. The CDR3 DNA reads TGTGCCAGCAGCCTTGCGGGCCCAAATACGCAGTATTTT.

The V call is TRBV11-3, the J call TRBJ2-1; TRBD1 aligns across 7 bases. The CDR3 totals 15 residues. Germline V CDR1 and CDR2: SGHNT, YENEEA. V lost 5 bases, J lost 5 bases, and 9 bases stayed unmatched. The CDR3 region has the DNA TGTGCCAGCAGCCCTCGACAGGGTAGGCACAATGAGCAGTTCTTC. Amino acid sequence: CASSPRQGRHNEQFF.

This chain links TRBV5-1 with TRBJ2-5; TRBD2 might be the D (6 bases). The V end was cut by 8 bases, the J end by 0 bases, with 17 bases between. Germline V gives CDR1 SGHRS, CDR2 YFSETQ. This CDR3 is built from 15 residues. CDR3 amino acids: CASSGGLQYQETQYF. CDR3 DNA: TGCGCCAGTTCCGGAGGGCTACAGTACCAAGAGACCCAGTACTTC.

The chain uses TRBV7-2 and TRBJ2-1, with 7 bases matching TRBD1. This CDR3 is 15 amino acids long. CDR1 is SGHTA, CDR2 FQGNSA, per germline. After removal of 1 base from V and 3 bases from J, the junction contained 3 bases not matched to a gene. This CDR3 is CASSLGGQFYNEQFF. The DNA of the CDR3 is TGTGCCAGCAGCTTAGGGGGACAGTTCTACAATGAGCAGTTCTTC. Combining the CDR3 with reference TRBV7-2 and TRBJ2-1 gives the whole variable domain GAGVSQSPSNKVTEKGKDVELRCDPISGHTALYWYRQSLGQGLEFLIYFQGNSAPDKSGLPSDRFSAERTGGSVSTLTIQRTQQEDSAVYLCASSLGGQFYNEQFFGPGTRLTVL.

The J gene is TRBJ2-3, the V gene TRBV6-5, with 9 bases identical to TRBD2. Germline CDR1 and CDR2: MNHEY and SVGAGI. V lost 4 bases and J lost 1; bases outside the gene matches: 3. This CDR3 has 15 residues. CDR3 sequence reads: CASSSPSGGTDTQYF. DNA for the CDR3: TGTGCCAGCAGTTCCCCTAGCGGGGGCACAGATACGCAGTATTTT.

This clone appeared a few times. J is TRBJ1-6 and V is TRBV16, with 8 bases that match TRBD1. Germline CDR1 KGHSY, CDR2 FQNENV. The CDR3 is made up of 15 amino acids. Trimming took 1 base from V and 6 from J; bases not matched to a gene: 2. In DNA, the CDR3 is TGTGCCAGCAGCCAATTGACAGGGGCTAATTCACCCCTCCACTTT. The encoded protein is CASSQLTGANSPLHF.

The chain joins TRBV5-1 to TRBJ2-3; the D gene is possibly TRBD2 (5 bases). The CDR3 consists of 12 residues. CDR1 and CDR2 from the germline V gene are SGHRS and YFSETQ. The V gene lost 4 bases and the J gene lost 6 bases, with 9 bases spanning the gap. The CDR3 nucleotides read TGCGCCAGCAGCGATCGAGGGGATACGCAGTATTTT. Encoded protein: CASSDRGDTQYF. The variable domain in full, with the rest retrieved from reference TRBV5-1 and TRBJ2-3, is KAGVTQTPRYLIKTRGQQVTLSCSPISGHRSVSWYQQTPGQGLQFLFEYFSETQRNKGNFPGRFSGRQFSNSRSEMNVSTLELGDSALYLCASSDRGDTQYFGPGTRLTVL.

The CDR3 reads CASSSPQAGAPSGANVLTF. CDR3 DNA: TGTGCCAGCAGCAGCCCCCAGGCAGGCGCTCCCTCTGGGGCCAACGTCCTGACTTTC. This chain joins TRBV3-1 (or the pseudogene TRBV3-2) and TRBJ2-6, with D unresolved. CDR3 length: 19 residues. Germline V gene sequence: CDR1 LGHDT, CDR2 YNNKEL (reference sequence). With 5 bases removed from V and 0 bases from J, the gap between germline ends came to 20 bases.

V gene TRBV7-3 combines with J gene TRBJ2-3; 13 nucleotides match TRBD2. The CDR3 is 15 amino acids. Germline V gene sequence: CDR1 SGHTA, CDR2 FQGTGA. V lost 4 bases to trimming and J lost 6 bases; unmatched junction nucleotides: 4. CDR3 in amino acids: CASSSGTSGKDTQYF. The CDR3 DNA reads TGTGCCAGCAGCTCTGGGACTAGCGGGAAGGATACGCAGTATTTT.

The chain carries TRBV6-5 and TRBJ2-7, with 10 bases fitting TRBD1. This CDR3 spans 14 amino acids. V dropped 7 bases and J dropped 6; count of bases not matched to a gene: 9. CDR1 and CDR2 from the germline V gene are MNHEY and SVGAGI. The DNA of the CDR3 is TGTGCCAGCACCGATGACAGGGGGCGCGTCGAGCAGTACTTC. This sequence encodes CASTDDRGRVEQYF.

The chain couples TRBV19 to TRBJ1-2, with a weak D call TRBD1 (6 bases). CDR1 and CDR2 from the germline V gene are LNHDA and SQIVND (reference sequence). V was trimmed by 7 bases and J by 0 bases, leaving 15 bases between them. The CDR3 totals 15 residues. CDR3 sequence: CASTLGGRANYGYTF. CDR3 nucleotides: TGTGCCAGTACCCTGGGGGGGCGAGCTAACTATGGCTACACCTTC. The whole variable domain, filled in from reference TRBV19 and TRBJ1-2, reads DGGITQSPKYLFRKEGQNVTLSCEQNLNHDAMYWYRQDPGQGLRLIYYSQIVNDFQKGDIAEGYSVSREKKESFPLTVTSAQKNPTAFYLCASTLGGRANYGYTFGSGTRLTVV.

This chain connects TRBV6-2 or TRBV6-3 to TRBJ1-2, with D possibly matching TRBD1 (5 bases). Germline V gene sequence: CDR1 MNHEY, CDR2 SVGEGT. CDR3 length: 14 residues. The germline V and J ends were trimmed by 5 bases and 6 bases, with 16 bases remaining between them. The CDR3 DNA reads as TGTGCCAGCAGTCTTCCCAGGGCCGGCGATGGCTACACCTTC. Translating it yields CASSLPRAGDGYTF.

CDR3 amino acids: CASSPTSGRSTDTQYF. In nucleotides, the CDR3 is TGCGCCAGCAGCCCCACTAGCGGGAGGAGCACAGATACGCAGTATTTT. The chain combines TRBV5-1 with TRBJ2-3, with 12 bases lining up with TRBD2. The junction had 3 bases not matched to a gene; V was cut back by 4 bases and J by 0 bases. Germline loops: CDR1 SGHRS, CDR2 YFSETQ. The CDR3 consists of 16 residues.

The CDR3 nucleotides read TGTGCCAGCAGCCGGGACAGACATCAGCCCCAGCATTTT. This gives the protein CASSRDRHQPQHF. The chain joins TRBV7-3 to TRBJ1-5; 7 nucleotides agree with TRBD1. Trimming took 5 bases from V and 5 from J; bases not matched to a gene: 3. The CDR3 runs to 13 residues. Germline CDR1 is SGHTA and CDR2 is FQGTGA.

The chain recombines TRBV28 with TRBJ2-5, with D perhaps TRBD2 (5 bases). V lost 6 bases to trimming and J lost 1 base, with 12 bases between them. Germline CDR1 and CDR2: MDHEN and SYDVKM. CDR3 length: 14 residues. In DNA form, the CDR3 reads TGTGCCAGCAGCAGAGGGCCGGGCCAAGAGACCCAGTACTTC. It codes for CASSRGPGQETQYF.

The rearrangement links TRBV19 to TRBJ2-6; a possible D gene is TRBD2 (5 bases). The CDR3 runs 15 residues. Germline CDR1 and CDR2: LNHDA and SQIVND (reference sequence). Trimming removed 3 bases from V and 7 bases from J, with 13 bases in between. CDR3 residues: CASSMRSRGANVLTF. DNA for the CDR3: TGTGCCAGTAGTATGAGGTCCCGGGGAGCCAACGTCCTGACTTTC.

The chain recombines TRBV12-3 or TRBV12-4 with TRBJ2-5, with D possibly matching TRBD1 (6 bases). The CDR3 spans 13 residues. V was cut by 2 bases and J by 5 bases, with 9 bases left in between. The CDR3 bases are TGTGCCAGCAGTTTAATGCAGGGGGAGACCCAGTACTTC. It translates to CASSLMQGETQYF.

This chain uses TRBV7-9 with TRBJ1-2; 10 bases align to TRBD1. The CDR3 length is 16 residues. Per germline, CDR1 SEHNR and CDR2 FQNEAQ (reference sequence). The junction had 8 bases not matched to a gene; V was cut back by 3 bases and J by 4 bases. The CDR3 loop reads CASSLAGTGVSYGYTF. As DNA, the CDR3 is TGTGCCAGCAGCTTGGCCGGGACAGGGGTTTCCTATGGCTACACCTTC.

This clone showed up just once. The rearrangement uses TRBV29-1 and TRBJ2-1, with D possibly TRBD2 on 5 matching bases. From germline, CDR1 is SQVTM and CDR2 ANQGSEA. The CDR3 loop spans 11 amino acids. With 6 bases removed from V and 9 bases from J, the gap between germline ends came to 12 bases. CDR3 DNA: TGCAGCGTAGGACTGGTTCCTGAGCAGTTCTTC. Amino acids: CSVGLVPEQFF.

The CDR3 nucleotides are TGTGCCTGGAGTGGGGGAGTGAACACTGAAGCTTTCTTT. Translating it yields CAWSGGVNTEAFF. This chain connects TRBV30 to TRBJ1-1; unclear D gene. CDR1 is GTSNPN and CDR2 is SVGIG in the germline V gene (reference sequence). The germline V and J ends were trimmed by 1 base and 0 bases, with 6 bases remaining between them. The CDR3 contains 13 residues.

The chain links TRBV2 to TRBJ2-7; D not certain. Germline assignment: CDR1 SNHLY and CDR2 FYNNEI. V was shortened by 1 base and J by 3 bases, with 13 bases between the two germline ends. This CDR3 contains 15 residues. Here the CDR3 DNA reads TGTGCCAGCAGTGAAGTAGGCAGGATGGGCTACGAGCAGTACTTC. It encodes CASSEVGRMGYEQYF.

This clone was detected once. V is TRBV27 and J is TRBJ1-5, with D maybe TRBD1 (6 bases). Trimming cost V 1 base and J 1 base, with 14 bases left between them. CDR1 MNHEY and CDR2 SMNVEV come from the germline V gene (reference sequence). The CDR3 is made up of 17 amino acids. The DNA of the CDR3 is TGTGCCAGCAGTTTATGGGGGGGGCTCGGGAGCAATCAGCCCCAGCATTTT. Encoded protein: CASSLWGGLGSNQPQHF.

The chain employs TRBV30 and TRBJ1-5; perhaps TRBD1 as D (5 bases). The CDR3 runs 17 residues. The germline V and J ends were trimmed by 3 bases and 0 bases, with 18 bases remaining between them. From germline, CDR1 is GTSNPN and CDR2 SVGIG (reference sequence). The DNA of the CDR3 is TGTGCCTGGAGCCACGGGACTTTCCTTGATAGCAATCAGCCCCAGCATTTT. This sequence encodes CAWSHGTFLDSNQPQHF.

The chain combines TRBV6-5 with TRBJ2-2; no definite D call. Germline V CDR1 and CDR2: MNHEY, SVGAGI. Trimming took 6 bases from V and 6 from J, leaving 8 bases between them. This CDR3 region has 12 residues. The CDR3 reads CASSRLSGELFF. The CDR3 bases are TGTGCCAGCAGCAGACTTTCCGGGGAGCTGTTTTTT.

This clone has just one count. The CDR3 reads CASSIRGGRATQETQYF. CDR3 coding DNA: TGTGCCAGTAGTATACGGGGGGGCAGGGCCACCCAAGAGACCCAGTACTTC. The chain employs TRBV19 and TRBJ2-5; 8 nucleotides align to TRBD2. Trimming at V came to 2 bases and at J to 1 base, leaving 9 bases not matched to a gene. This CDR3 is 17 amino acids long. From germline, CDR1 is LNHDA and CDR2 SQIVND (reference sequence).